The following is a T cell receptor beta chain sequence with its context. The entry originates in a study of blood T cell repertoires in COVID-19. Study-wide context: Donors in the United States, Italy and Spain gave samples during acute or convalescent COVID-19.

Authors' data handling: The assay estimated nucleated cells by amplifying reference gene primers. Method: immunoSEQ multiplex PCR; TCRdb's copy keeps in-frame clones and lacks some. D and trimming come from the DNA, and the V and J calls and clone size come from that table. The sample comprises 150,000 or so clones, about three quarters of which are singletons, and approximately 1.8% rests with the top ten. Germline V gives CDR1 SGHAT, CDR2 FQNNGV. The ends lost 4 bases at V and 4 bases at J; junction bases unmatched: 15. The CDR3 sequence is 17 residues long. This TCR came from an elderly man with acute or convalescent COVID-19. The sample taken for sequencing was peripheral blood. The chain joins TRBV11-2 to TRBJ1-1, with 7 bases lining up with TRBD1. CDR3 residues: CASSSQGGIAGLTEAFF. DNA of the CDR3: TGTGCCAGCAGCTCCCAGGGGGGAATCGCAGGGCTCACTGAAGCTTTCTTT.